The 28 T cell receptor beta chains below all came from one sample that was sequenced in a study of neoadjuvant anti-PD-1 for oral cavity cancer. Clones were read by immunoSEQ multiplex PCR, and TCRdb kept only the in-frame ones, dropping some. Here the sample spans 13,000 to 15,000 clones, 55% to 65% being singletons. The sample here was PBMCs, taken before nivolumab (anti-PD-1) treatment. The receptors stem from a person between 35 and 79 years old with oral cavity squamous cell carcinoma.

This clone has a handful of counts. This chain uses TRBV5-5 with TRBJ1-1, with D perhaps TRBD1 (6 bases). Trimming removed 2 bases at V and 1 base at J, with 12 bases between. Germline V CDR1 and CDR2: SGHKS, YYEKEE (reference sequence). CDR3 length: 15 residues. The CDR3 loop is CASSFTGHPNTEAFF. The CDR3 DNA sequence: TGTGCCAGCAGCTTCACGGGACACCCGAACACTGAAGCTTTCTTT.

CDR3 in amino acids: CASSQADRVGSQPQHF. CDR3 sequence (DNA): TGCGCCAGCAGCCAAGCGGACAGGGTTGGAAGTCAGCCCCAGCATTTT. The rearrangement joins TRBV4-1 to TRBJ1-5; 8 nucleotides match TRBD1. The V segment lost 1 base and the J segment 6 bases; nucleotides outside the gene matches: 8. The CDR3 is 16 amino acids. Germline CDR1 and CDR2: MGHRA and YSYEKL.

This clone has a handful of counts. V and J are TRBV4-1 and TRBJ1-5, with D unresolved. The CDR3 loop spans 16 amino acids. CDR1 and CDR2 (germline): MGHRA, YSYEKL. The ends were cut back, 1 base at V and 0 bases at J, with 10 bases in the middle. Here the CDR3 reads CASSQGSSHSNQPQHF. CDR3 sequence (DNA): TGCGCCAGCAGCCAAGGATCCTCCCATAGCAATCAGCCCCAGCATTTT.

The chain couples TRBV10-3 to TRBJ2-1, with D unclear. This CDR3 spans 13 amino acids. Germline values: CDR1 ENHRY, CDR2 SYGVKD. Trimming pared 5 bases from V and 7 bases from J, leaving 12 bases between. CDR3 amino acids: CAISSDKQNEQFF. In DNA form, the CDR3 reads TGTGCCATCAGTTCCGACAAACAGAATGAGCAGTTCTTC.

This clone was seen a few times. The chain combines TRBV19 with TRBJ1-5; D perhaps matches TRBD1 (6 bases). The CDR3 extends over 15 amino acids. Trimming left V 5 bases short and J 1 base short, with 12 bases between. Germline values: CDR1 LNHDA, CDR2 SQIVND (reference sequence). CDR3 region: CASSPQGRSNQPQHF. The CDR3 DNA reads TGTGCCAGTAGTCCACAGGGTAGGAGCAATCAGCCCCAGCATTTT.

V gene TRBV2 combines with J gene TRBJ2-1, with a weak D call TRBD1 (6 bases). CDR1 is SNHLY and CDR2 is FYNNEI in the germline V gene. The length of the CDR3 is 13 residues. Trimming removed 6 bases from V and 4 bases from J, with 10 bases in between. The chain's CDR3 is CASSAGQYNEQFF. CDR3 nucleotides: TGTGCCAGCAGCGCCGGACAGTACAATGAGCAGTTCTTC.

This clone was found a few times. The genes are TRBV5-5 and TRBJ2-7, with a weak D call TRBD1 (5 bases). This CDR3 is built from 13 residues. CDR1 and CDR2 (germline): SGHKS, YYEKEE (reference sequence). With 0 bases removed from V and 1 base from J, the gap between germline ends came to 5 bases. The CDR3 DNA reads TGTGCCAGCAGCTTGGCAGGGTCCTACGAGCAGTACTTC. Its protein product is CASSLAGSYEQYF.

The chain links TRBV19 to TRBJ2-7; D might be TRBD1 (6 bases). V lost 3 bases and J 6 bases, leaving 15 bases between the germline ends. The germline gives CDR1 LNHDA, CDR2 SQIVND (reference sequence). The CDR3 length is 14 residues. DNA of the CDR3: TGTGCCAGTAGTATCAGCAGGGGAATCGGCGAGCAGTACTTC. Encoded protein: CASSISRGIGEQYF.

This clone has only a few counts. V gene TRBV18 combines with J gene TRBJ1-1; D unresolved. V lost 4 bases and J 0 bases, leaving 6 bases between the germline ends. CDR3 length: 13 amino acids. Germline assignment: CDR1 KGHSH and CDR2 LQKENI. The CDR3 loop is CASSRQVNTEAFF. CDR3 DNA sequence: TGTGCCAGCTCACGGCAGGTGAACACTGAAGCTTTCTTT.

The rearrangement links TRBV4-1 to TRBJ1-6, with D unclear. The CDR3 consists of 17 residues. Germline assignment: CDR1 MGHRA and CDR2 YSYEKL. V was trimmed by 1 base and J by 8 bases, leaving 18 bases between them. The CDR3 DNA is TGCGCCAGCAGCCAAGTCGGCTCACAGAGCCCCTATTCACCCCTCCACTTT. This translates into CASSQVGSQSPYSPLHF.

The chain joins TRBV7-3 to TRBJ2-3; D is unresolved. Deletions cut 1 base from V and 2 bases from J, with 10 bases between. This CDR3 contains 15 residues. Germline V gene data show CDR1 as SGHTA and CDR2 as FQGTGA. CDR3 sequence (DNA): TGTGCCAGCAGCTTAATTGGCTCGAACACAGATACGCAGTATTTT. This codes for CASSLIGSNTDTQYF.

This chain uses TRBV7-8 with TRBJ1-5; 12 bases are shared with TRBD1. The CDR3 has 17 amino acids. V lost 6 bases, J lost 1 base, and 7 bases stayed unmatched. Germline-derived CDR1 and CDR2 are SGHVS and FQNEAQ. CDR3 region: CASRQGTGGYSNQPQHF. The DNA for the CDR3 is TGTGCCAGCAGGCAGGGGACAGGGGGCTACAGCAATCAGCCCCAGCATTTT.

The chain recombines TRBV6-6 with TRBJ1-4; 7 positions match TRBD1. Germline CDR1 reads MNHNY; CDR2 reads SVGAGI (reference sequence). V dropped 6 bases and J dropped 13; count of bases not matched to a gene: 11. The CDR3 has 13 amino acids. CDR3 amino acids: CASSVYTGTALFF. CDR3 nucleotide sequence: TGTGCCAGCAGCGTATACACCGGGACAGCACTGTTTTTT.

This clone came up a few times. J is TRBJ1-6 and V is TRBV2; D is uncertain. V lost 5 bases to trimming and J lost 9 bases, with 8 bases between them. Per the germline V gene, CDR1 is SNHLY and CDR2 is FYNNEI. This CDR3 contains 12 residues. The CDR3 DNA reads as TGTGCCAGCAGTCCGATTGGTTCACCCCTCCACTTT. Encoded protein: CASSPIGSPLHF.

A remark on this clone: A junction end diverges from the germline sequence, so it may reflect a read error. The chain links TRBV6-1 to TRBJ2-3; possibly TRBD1 or TRBD2 for D (6 bases each). From germline, CDR1 is MNHNS and CDR2 SASEGT. The CDR3 is 14 residues long. Here the CDR3 reads CASREGGTPDTQYF. Written as DNA, the CDR3 is TGTGCCAGCAGGGAAGGGGGGACGCCAGATACGCAGTATTTT.

This clone occurred a few times. The CDR3 protein is CASSPASRGYEQYF. DNA of the CDR3: TGTGCCAGCAGCCCAGCCAGCAGGGGGTACGAGCAGTACTTC. This chain uses TRBV7-7 with TRBJ2-7, with 7 bases matching TRBD1. CDR3 length: 14 residues. Trimming took 5 bases from V and 4 from J; bases not matched to a gene: 8. CDR1 is SSHAT, CDR2 FNYEAQ, per germline (reference sequence).

This chain uses TRBV7-8 with TRBJ2-7; D perhaps matches TRBD2 (5 bases). Germline V gene data show CDR1 as SGHVS and CDR2 as FQNEAQ. This CDR3 comprises 15 residues. V shed 1 base and J shed 6 bases, with 16 bases lying between them. CDR3 nucleotides: TGTGCCAGCAGCTTAGGCAGGAGGCCTAATAGCGAGCAGTACTTC. It yields the protein CASSLGRRPNSEQYF.

The V gene is TRBV12-5, the J gene TRBJ2-1, with no clear D. The CDR3 is 13 amino acids. The germline CDR1 and CDR2 sequences are LGHNT and FRNRAP. Between the trimmed V and J ends, which lost 2 bases and 10 bases, there was a span of 12 bases. The CDR3 region has the DNA TGTGCTAGTGGTTTGCTCCTGGAAGGCGAGCAGTTCTTC. This translates into CASGLLLEGEQFF.

The V call is TRBV5-1, the J call TRBJ2-5; D gene uncertain. The CDR3 extends over 14 amino acids. The V gene's germline CDR1 is SGHRS and CDR2 YFSETQ. With 0 bases removed from V and 4 bases from J, the gap between germline ends came to 10 bases. This CDR3 is CASSLALASETQYF. In DNA, the CDR3 is TGCGCCAGCAGCTTGGCGCTGGCATCAGAGACCCAGTACTTC.

The V call is TRBV27, the J call TRBJ2-3; 9 bases match TRBD2. Unmatched junction bases numbered 20, after V lost 5 bases and J lost 2 bases. Germline V CDR1 and CDR2: MNHEY, SMNVEV (reference sequence). CDR3 size: 20 residues. CDR3 residues: CASSPNGDLAGSPYTDTQYF. CDR3 nucleotides: TGTGCCAGCAGTCCGAATGGGGATCTAGCGGGATCACCCTACACAGATACGCAGTATTTT.

The chain employs TRBV5-6 and TRBJ2-3; no definite D call. This CDR3 spans 15 amino acids. Trimming removed 0 bases from V and 3 bases from J, with 11 bases in between. In germline, CDR1 is SGHDT, CDR2 YYEEEE. In nucleotides, the CDR3 is TGTGCCAGCAGCTTGGCCAAGTTGGGGACAGATACGCAGTATTTT. Its translation is CASSLAKLGTDTQYF.

J is TRBJ2-1 and V is TRBV27; D is unclear. The germline V gene encodes CDR1 MNHEY and CDR2 SMNVEV (reference sequence). The CDR3 extends over 13 amino acids. Trimming took 3 bases from V and 7 from J, leaving 10 bases between them. The DNA for the CDR3 is TGTGCCAGCAGTTTGGGTAGGGCAAATGAGCAGTTCTTC. Its protein is CASSLGRANEQFF.

This CDR3 reads CASSLPGQGFGLNTEAFF. DNA for the CDR3: TGTGCCAGCAGCTTACCGGGACAGGGGTTTGGGTTGAACACTGAAGCTTTCTTT. The V call is TRBV11-2, the J call TRBJ1-1; 10 positions match TRBD1. Germline V gives CDR1 SGHAT, CDR2 FQNNGV. The ends lost 2 bases at V and 0 bases at J; junction bases unmatched: 9. The CDR3 is 18 amino acids.

This clone has only a few counts. The rearrangement joins TRBV4-1 to TRBJ2-7, with D possibly TRBD1 on 6 matching bases. Germline lookup yields CDR1 MGHRA and CDR2 YSYEKL. V was cut by 2 bases and J by 0 bases, with 32 bases left in between. The CDR3 has 22 amino acids. CDR3 DNA: TGCGCCAGCAGCCAACCTTCACCCCGAGTGGACAGTGGGACAAGCCGCTCCTACGAGCAGTACTTC. It is translated as CASSQPSPRVDSGTSRSYEQYF.

The chain has TRBV10-1 and TRBJ1-1; D is unresolved. The V end lost 0 bases, the J end lost 3 bases, and 5 bases lay between the germline ends. This CDR3 is built from 13 residues. The germline CDR1 and CDR2 sequences are WNHNN and SYGVQD (reference sequence). CDR3 region: CASSESSYTEAFF. The CDR3 DNA follows: TGCGCCAGCAGTGAGTCTTCTTACACTGAAGCTTTCTTT.

The chain joins TRBV28 to TRBJ1-5; no clear D gene. The V and J ends lost 4 bases and 0 bases respectively, with 13 bases between them. This CDR3 region has 16 residues. The germline CDR1 and CDR2 sequences are MDHEN and SYDVKM. The CDR3 spells CASSSPGRDSNQPQHF. The CDR3 nucleotides read TGTGCCAGCAGTTCCCCCGGACGGGATAGCAATCAGCCCCAGCATTTT.

The chain couples TRBV11-2 to TRBJ2-2; a possible D gene is TRBD2 (6 bases). The CDR3 covers 15 residues. Trimming cost V 6 bases and J 1 base, with 12 bases left between them. The germline CDR1 and CDR2 sequences are SGHAT and FQNNGV. The CDR3 sequence: CASRRPGVNTGELFF. As DNA, the CDR3 is TGTGCCAGCAGGAGACCGGGGGTGAACACCGGGGAGCTGTTTTTT.

The J gene is TRBJ1-1, the V gene TRBV9, with D perhaps TRBD1 (6 bases). V lost 0 bases to trimming and J lost 5 bases, with 20 bases between them. Looked up from germline, CDR1 is SGDLS and CDR2 is YYNGEE. The CDR3 spans 17 residues. CDR3 DNA: TGTGCCAGCAGCGTAGCCCCAACTTTACAGGGAAGAACTGAAGCTTTCTTT. Amino acids: CASSVAPTLQGRTEAFF.